What follows are 25 T cell receptor beta chains derived from one specimen sequenced in a study of vaccination and CD4 T cells after COVID-19. Treatment reported: roughly 10-day PBMC culture with coronavirus spike peptide pools or control peptides (ViraFEST assay). With the Oncomine TCR Beta short-read assay, DNA from cultured CD4+ T cells was sequenced. TCRdb re-analysed the PCR reads in MiXCR, keeping a single row per CDR3 protein. The sample has fewer than 15,000 distinct CDR3 sequences; 56% are singletons. The antigens for these receptors are not known. Sample: CD4+ T cells from blood, cultured in vitro. Receptors originate from a human donor who had recovered from COVID-19.

The V call is TRBV15, the J call TRBJ2-3; no clear D. Trimming removed 0 bases at V and 0 bases at J, with 4 bases between. This CDR3 has 14 residues. In germline, CDR1 is LNHNV, CDR2 YYDKDF (reference sequence). The CDR3 DNA reads as TGTGCCACCAGCAGAGATGTGAGCACAGATACGCAGTATTTT. The encoded protein is CATSRDVSTDTQYF.

This chain links TRBV10-1 with TRBJ2-7; 10 nucleotides align to TRBD2. The germline V gene has CDR1 WNHNN and CDR2 SYGVQD (reference sequence). CDR3 length: 14 residues. Trimming took 6 bases from V and 6 from J; bases not matched to a gene: 8. The CDR3 spells CASSQAGGPFEQYF. The CDR3 nucleotides read TGCGCCAGCAGCCAAGCGGGAGGGCCTTTCGAGCAGTACTTC.

This clonotype was seen just once. The rearrangement uses TRBV19 and TRBJ1-4; D is uncertain. Germline-derived CDR1 and CDR2 are LNHDA and SQIVND (reference sequence). Trimming pared 3 bases from V and 8 bases from J, leaving 13 bases between. The CDR3 is 14 amino acids. The CDR3 reads CASSMTSANEKLFF. Here the CDR3 DNA reads TGTGCCAGTAGTATGACCTCAGCCAACGAAAAACTGTTTTTT.

This clonotype was picked up one time. CDR3 in DNA: TGTGCCAGCGGACAGGGTGACTATAGCAATCAGCCCCAGCATTTT. Its protein is CASGQGDYSNQPQHF. The chain is built from TRBV2 and TRBJ1-5; 8 nucleotides agree with TRBD1. Germline values: CDR1 SNHLY, CDR2 FYNNEI. V lost 8 bases, J lost 0 bases, and 6 bases stayed unmatched. This CDR3 is 15 amino acids long.

The chain is built from TRBV20-1 and TRBJ2-1; D is perhaps TRBD1 or TRBD2 (5 bases each). Germline loops: CDR1 DFQATT, CDR2 SNEGSKA (reference sequence). V lost 2 bases and J 7 bases, leaving 18 bases between the germline ends. CDR3 size: 15 residues. The CDR3, as DNA: TGCAGTGCTAGATCCCCGAGAGGGGAAGGAAATGAGCAGTTCTTC. This gives the protein CSARSPRGEGNEQFF.

J is TRBJ2-2 and V is TRBV7-9, with D maybe TRBD1 (6 bases). Germline V gene sequence: CDR1 SEHNR, CDR2 FQNEAQ (reference sequence). V was clipped by 3 bases and J by 2 bases, with 10 bases between them. CDR3 length: 15 amino acids. The CDR3 region is CASSFIQGNTGELFF. CDR3 nucleotide sequence: TGTGCCAGCAGCTTTATACAGGGTAACACCGGGGAGCTGTTTTTT.

This rearrangement joins TRBV15 to TRBJ1-2; no definite D call. Trimming took off 1 base at V and 3 bases at J, with 6 bases between the two ends. In germline, CDR1 is LNHNV, CDR2 YYDKDF (reference sequence). The CDR3 totals 13 residues. CDR3 in DNA: TGTGCCACCAGCAGAGGGACGGACTATGGCTACACCTTC. Protein: CATSRGTDYGYTF.

This clonotype has a handful of counts. The CDR3 DNA follows: TGTGCCAGCAGTTTGGGGGACCTCCTCTACGAGCAGTACTTC. As protein: CASSLGDLLYEQYF. V is TRBV28 and J is TRBJ2-7; the D call may be TRBD1 or TRBD2 (5 bases each). Germline V gene lookup returns CDR1 MDHEN and CDR2 SYDVKM. This CDR3 contains 14 residues. V was shortened by 3 bases and J by 3 bases, with 12 bases between the two germline ends.

The chain has TRBV7-3 and TRBJ1-1, with a possible D match to TRBD1 (6 bases). The germline V and J ends were trimmed by 3 bases and 6 bases, with 17 bases remaining between them. CDR3 size: 15 residues. Germline V CDR1 and CDR2: SGHTA, FQGTGA. Written as DNA, the CDR3 is TGTGCCAGCAGCTTCACCCCAGGGGTCGGGTCTGAAGCTTTCTTT. Protein product: CASSFTPGVGSEAFF.

The chain joins TRBV19 to TRBJ1-3, with D tentatively TRBD1 (6 bases). The CDR3 extends over 16 amino acids. Germline loops: CDR1 LNHDA, CDR2 SQIVND (reference sequence). The germline V and J ends were trimmed by 1 base and 0 bases, with 10 bases remaining between them. The CDR3 nucleotides read TGTGCCAGTAGTATAGGACAGGTGTACTCTGGAAACACCATATATTTT. It encodes CASSIGQVYSGNTIYF.

This chain links TRBV18 with TRBJ2-1, with 7 bases that match TRBD2. The CDR3 sequence is 16 residues long. CDR1 and CDR2 from the germline V gene are KGHSH and LQKENI. V was pared by 0 bases and J by 8 bases, with 10 bases of the junction left unmatched. The CDR3 region is CASSPPKLAPPDEQFF. For the CDR3, the DNA is TGTGCCAGCTCACCACCGAAACTAGCGCCGCCGGATGAGCAGTTCTTC.

V usage is TRBV24-1 and J usage is TRBJ2-2, with D possibly matching TRBD1 (5 bases). This CDR3 has 16 amino acids. The V gene lost 4 bases and the J gene lost 3 bases, with 14 bases spanning the gap. Germline V gene sequence: CDR1 KGHDR, CDR2 SFDVKD. CDR3 loop: CATSDPARGDTGELFF. The CDR3 nucleotides read TGTGCCACCAGTGACCCAGCTAGGGGCGACACCGGGGAGCTGTTTTTT.

This chain connects TRBV6-1 to TRBJ2-3; 8 bases fit TRBD2. The CDR3 has 14 amino acids. With 4 bases clipped from V and 2 bases from J, the junction kept 2 bases outside the gene matches. Germline CDR1 MNHNS, CDR2 SASEGT. The CDR3 sequence: CASSVAGYTDTQYF. The CDR3 region has the DNA TGTGCCAGCAGTGTAGCGGGATACACAGATACGCAGTATTTT.

This rearrangement joins TRBV5-8 to TRBJ2-2, with TRBD2 as a possible D gene (6 bases). With 0 bases removed from V and 0 bases from J, the gap between germline ends came to 9 bases. The germline V gene encodes CDR1 SGHTS and CDR2 YDEGEE. CDR3 size: 16 residues. The DNA of the CDR3 is TGTGCCAGCAGCTTGGGGGGGACTGCGAACACCGGGGAGCTGTTTTTT. Translating it yields CASSLGGTANTGELFF.

There are a few counts of this clonotype. The chain employs TRBV11-2 and TRBJ2-5; D call uncertain. In germline, CDR1 is SGHAT, CDR2 FQNNGV. This CDR3 spans 13 amino acids. Trimming removed 6 bases at V and 8 bases at J, with 16 bases between. CDR3 sequence reads: CASSSLTTGTQYF. CDR3 coding DNA: TGTGCCAGCAGTTCCCTTACGACGGGCACCCAGTACTTC.

The chain is built from TRBV27 and TRBJ2-3; 7 bases are shared with TRBD1. Germline CDR1 MNHEY, CDR2 SMNVEV (reference sequence). The CDR3 is made up of 16 amino acids. V shed 5 bases, J shed 5 bases, and the junction held 13 bases outside the gene matches. The CDR3 protein is CASSPGTALRGDTQYF. The CDR3 region has the DNA TGTGCCAGCAGTCCCGGGACAGCCCTTCGGGGAGATACGCAGTATTTT.

V usage is TRBV6-1 and J usage is TRBJ2-7; the D call may be TRBD1 or TRBD2 (6 bases each). The ends were cut back, 5 bases at V and 5 bases at J, with 10 bases in the middle. Germline CDR1 MNHNS, CDR2 SASEGT. The CDR3 is 12 amino acids. The CDR3 DNA reads TGTGCCAGCAGTCCGGGGGCGGACGAGCAGTACTTC. It is translated as CASSPGADEQYF.

The V call is TRBV10-3, the J call TRBJ1-2; 10 nucleotides align to TRBD1. Germline CDR1 reads ENHRY; CDR2 reads SYGVKD. This CDR3 spans 15 amino acids. Germline trimming cut 3 bases from V and 1 base from J; bases unmatched to any gene: 2. The CDR3 region has the DNA TGTGCCATCAGTGACCGGGACAGGGGTAACTATGGCTACACCTTC. Encoded protein: CAISDRDRGNYGYTF.

By its share, this clonotype is hyperexpanded (1% or more). The V call is TRBV2, the J call TRBJ1-5; tentative D call: TRBD1 (6 bases). Looked up from germline, CDR1 is SNHLY and CDR2 is FYNNEI. Trimming took 2 bases from V and 4 from J, leaving 18 bases between them. The CDR3 totals 17 residues. CDR3 in amino acids: CASSERSPPQGNQPQHF. The CDR3 DNA reads TGTGCCAGCAGTGAACGGTCTCCCCCACAGGGAAATCAGCCCCAGCATTTT.

This sequence joins TRBV6-1 and TRBJ2-3; perhaps D is TRBD1 or TRBD2 (6 bases each). V lost 6 bases and J 4 bases, leaving 17 bases between the germline ends. Germline assignment: CDR1 MNHNS and CDR2 SASEGT. The CDR3 length is 15 residues. The CDR3 nucleotides read TGTGCCAGCAGCCGAGGGGGGAGAGGGCCAGATACGCAGTATTTT. It is translated as CASSRGGRGPDTQYF.

V and J are TRBV27 and TRBJ2-7; TRBD2 agrees at 11 bases. Trimming took 5 bases from V and 4 from J; bases not matched to a gene: 4. The CDR3 runs to 14 residues. Germline loops: CDR1 MNHEY, CDR2 SMNVEV (reference sequence). The CDR3 reads CASSPGTSGYEQYF. DNA of the CDR3: TGTGCCAGCAGTCCCGGGACTAGCGGTTACGAGCAGTACTTC.

This clonotype was picked up a small number of times. V gene TRBV30 combines with J gene TRBJ2-5; weak D call: TRBD1 (7 bases). V was pared by 3 bases and J by 1 base, with 12 bases between. The CDR3 spans 14 residues. From germline, CDR1 is GTSNPN and CDR2 SVGIG (reference sequence). CDR3 amino acids: CAWSRGAAQETQYF. DNA for the CDR3: TGTGCCTGGAGCAGGGGGGCTGCCCAAGAGACCCAGTACTTC.

Points on this clonotype: Germline and junction disagree at one end, which may indicate a read error. The rearrangement links TRBV6-1 to TRBJ1-1; D is undetermined. CDR3 length: 12 residues. Germline-derived CDR1 and CDR2 are MNHNS and SASEGT. In nucleotides, the CDR3 is TGTGCCATCAGTGAAGTCGAAGGGGAAGCTTTCTTT. This translates into CAISEVEGEAFF.

CDR3: CASSEAGRPQETQYF. In DNA form, the CDR3 reads TGCGCCAGCAGTGAGGCCGGCAGGCCCCAAGAGACCCAGTACTTC. This chain joins TRBV10-1 and TRBJ2-5; D call uncertain. The CDR3 extends over 15 amino acids. Germline CDR1 and CDR2: WNHNN and SYGVQD (reference sequence). V was trimmed by 2 bases and J by 1 base, leaving 11 bases between them.

The genes are TRBV2 and TRBJ2-4; 7 nucleotides line up with TRBD2. This CDR3 spans 13 amino acids. The trim removed 6 bases at V and 8 bases at J, leaving 7 bases unmatched. From germline, CDR1 is SNHLY and CDR2 FYNNEI. The CDR3 coding sequence is TGTGCCAGCAGGGGGACTATATCTTACATTCAGTACTTC. Its protein product is CASRGTISYIQYF. The variable domain in full, with the rest retrieved from reference TRBV2 and TRBJ2-4, is EPEVTQTPSHQVTQMGQEVILRCVPISNHLYFYWYRQILGQKVEFLVSFYNNEISEKSEIFDDQFSVERPDGSNFTLKIRSTKLEDSAMYFCASRGTISYIQYFGAGTRLSVL.